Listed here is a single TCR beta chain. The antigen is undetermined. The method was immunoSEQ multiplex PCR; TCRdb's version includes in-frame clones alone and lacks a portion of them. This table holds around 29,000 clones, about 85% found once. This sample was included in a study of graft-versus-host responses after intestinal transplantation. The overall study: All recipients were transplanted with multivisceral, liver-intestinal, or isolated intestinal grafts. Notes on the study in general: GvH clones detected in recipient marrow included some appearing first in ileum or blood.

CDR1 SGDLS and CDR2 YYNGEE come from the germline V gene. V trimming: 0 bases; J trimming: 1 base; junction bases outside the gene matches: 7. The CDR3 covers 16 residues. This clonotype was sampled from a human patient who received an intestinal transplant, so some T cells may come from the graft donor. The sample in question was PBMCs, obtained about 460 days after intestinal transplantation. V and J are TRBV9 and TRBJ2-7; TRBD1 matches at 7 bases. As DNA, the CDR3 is TGTGCCAGCAGCGTAGGGGACAGAGCACTTTCCTACGAGCAGTACTTC. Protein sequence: CASSVGDRALSYEQYF.